What follows are 3 T cell receptor beta chains derived from one specimen sequenced in a study of T cell clones after liver transplantation. Some clones are missing from TCRdb's copy, which holds only in-frame ones; the method was immunoSEQ multiplex PCR. The sample consists of roughly 56,000 clones, 65% to 80% of them appearing once. The material sequenced was CD4+ T cells from blood, taken more than 53 months after liver transplant. The receptors stem from a human patient who received a liver transplant. The T cells may come from the graft donor.

The chain employs TRBV9 and TRBJ2-5; either TRBD1 or TRBD2 may supply D (5 bases each). Germline CDR1 SGDLS, CDR2 YYNGEE. The CDR3 has 16 residues. Trimming stripped 1 base from V and 4 bases from J, with 17 bases between. CDR3 sequence: CASSVQDTPGGETQYF. The CDR3 coding sequence is TGTGCCAGCAGCGTACAGGACACCCCTGGAGGAGAGACCCAGTACTTC. The variable domain in full, with the rest retrieved from reference TRBV9 and TRBJ2-5, is DSGVTQTPKHLITATGQRVTLRCSPRSGDLSVYWYQQSLDQGLQFLIQYYNGEERAKGNILERFSAQQFPDLHSELNLSSLELGDSALYFCASSVQDTPGGETQYFGPGTRLLVL.

This clone was seen only a few times. V gene TRBV6-5 combines with J gene TRBJ2-3; a weak D match, TRBD1 (6 bases). Germline assignment: CDR1 MNHEY and CDR2 SVGAGI. The CDR3 is 15 amino acids. Trimming cost V 6 bases and J 2 bases, with 15 bases left between them. The DNA for the CDR3 is TGTGCCAGCAGAGGAGACAGACAGGACACAGATACGCAGTATTTT. Translated, it gives CASRGDRQDTDTQYF.

The V call is TRBV15, the J call TRBJ2-3; D gene uncertain. The V and J ends lost 0 bases and 9 bases respectively, with 7 bases between them. The CDR3 loop spans 12 amino acids. Germline CDR1 LNHNV, CDR2 YYDKDF (reference sequence). In DNA, the CDR3 is TGTGCCACCAGCAGAGACGCCGTCACGCAGTATTTT. Its protein is CATSRDAVTQYF.